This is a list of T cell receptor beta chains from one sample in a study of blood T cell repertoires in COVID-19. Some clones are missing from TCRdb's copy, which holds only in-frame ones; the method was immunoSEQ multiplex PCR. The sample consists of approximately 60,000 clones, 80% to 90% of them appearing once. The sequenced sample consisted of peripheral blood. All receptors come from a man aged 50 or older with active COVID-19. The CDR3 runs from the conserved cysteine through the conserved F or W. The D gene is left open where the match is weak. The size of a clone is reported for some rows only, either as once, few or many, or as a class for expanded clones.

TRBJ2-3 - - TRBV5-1 TGCGCCAGCAGCTTCGGAGGTTCGGGTGGCACAGATACGCAGTATTTT CASSFGGSGGTDTQYF
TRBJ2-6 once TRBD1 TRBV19 TGTGCCAGTAGTGTTAACAGGGGGCTGATCTCTGGGGCCAACGTCCTGACTTTC CASSVNRGLISGANVLTF
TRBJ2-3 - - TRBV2 TGTGCCAGCAACCGCGCAGATACGCAGTATTTT CASNRADTQYF
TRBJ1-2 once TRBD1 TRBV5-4 TGTGCCAGCAGCCCTACAGGGGACTATGGCTACACCTTC CASSPTGDYGYTF
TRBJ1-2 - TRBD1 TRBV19 TGTGCCAGTACTCGGACAGGGGATAACTATGGCTACACCTTC CASTRTGDNYGYTF
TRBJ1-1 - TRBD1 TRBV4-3 TGCGCCAGCAGCCAGGGCCTACGACAGGGAAGCACTGAAGCTTTCTTT CASSQGLRQGSTEAFF
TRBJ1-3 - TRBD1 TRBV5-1 TGCGCCAGCAGCTTGGGTGATACAGGGGGGACAAACACCATATATTTT CASSLGDTGGTNTIYF
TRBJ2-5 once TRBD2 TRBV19 TGTGCCAGTAGACGGACTAGCGGGGGAGGGGAGACCCAGTACTTC CASRRTSGGGETQYF
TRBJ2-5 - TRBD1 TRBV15 TGTGCCACCAGCAGAGGACAGGGGGTAGAGACCCAGTACTTC CATSRGQGVETQYF
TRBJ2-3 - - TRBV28 TGTGCCAGCAGATCACAGGGGAGGATTTTTATGCAGTATTTT CASRSQGRIFMQYF
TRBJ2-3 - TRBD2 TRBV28 TGTGCCAGCCGACTAGCGGGAGCATCGGATACGCAGTATTTT CASRLAGASDTQYF
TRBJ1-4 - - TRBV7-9 TGTGCCAGCAGTCCAAGAGGGGGGGCAGCTAATGAAAAACTGTTTTTT CASSPRGGAANEKLFF
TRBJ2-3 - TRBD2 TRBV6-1 TGTGCCAGCAGTGACGCGATGGGACTAGCGGGGGTGGTAGATACGCAGTATTTT CASSDAMGLAGVVDTQYF
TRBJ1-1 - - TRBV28 TGTGCCAGCAGTCTGACAGACATGAACACTGAAGCTTTCTTT CASSLTDMNTEAFF
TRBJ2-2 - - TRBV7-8 TGTGCCAGCAGCCAAGCATTACAGGGGAGGAGCGGGGAGCTGTTTTTT CASSQALQGRSGELFF
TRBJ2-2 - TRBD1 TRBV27 TGTGCCAGCAGTCCTCGGACAGGGCGGACCGGGGAGCTGTTTTTT CASSPRTGRTGELFF
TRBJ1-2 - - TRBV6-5 TGTGCCAGCAGTTACTCCTCGGGACAACCGAACTATGGCTACACCTTC CASSYSSGQPNYGYTF
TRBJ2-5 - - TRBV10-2 TGCGCCAGCAGTGGGGAGGGGGGGGCAGGCCGGGAGACCCAGTACTTC CASSGEGGAGRETQYF
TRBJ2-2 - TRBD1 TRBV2 TGTGCCAGCAGTGGACAGGGAAACACCGGGGAGCTGTTTTTT CASSGQGNTGELFF
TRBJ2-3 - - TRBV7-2 TGTGCCAGCACCCCACCGACTAGCACAGATACGCAGTATTTT CASTPPTSTDTQYF
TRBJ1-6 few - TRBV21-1 TGTGCCAGCAGCAAAGGGGGGCTGGGTGTGGGTTCCTATAATTCACCCCTCCACTTT CASSKGGLGVGSYNSPLHF
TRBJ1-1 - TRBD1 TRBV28 TGTGCCAGCAGGGGGACAGGGAATGTAGCTTTCTTT CASRGTGNVAFF
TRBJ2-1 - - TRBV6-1 TGTGCCAGCAGTGAATCGCCGGGTCGGGATAATGAGCAGTTCTTC CASSESPGRDNEQFF
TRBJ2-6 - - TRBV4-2 TGTGCCAGCAGCCAAGAGGCGGTGTCTGGGGCCAACGTCCTGACTTTC CASSQEAVSGANVLTF
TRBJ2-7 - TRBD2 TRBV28 TGTGCCAGCAGTTCGGTCGGACCCTGGACATACGGGAGGGGGGAGCAGTACTTC CASSSVGPWTYGRGEQYF
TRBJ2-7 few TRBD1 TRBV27 TGTGCCAGCAGACGGACAGGCGGTGGGGAGCAGTACTTC CASRRTGGGEQYF
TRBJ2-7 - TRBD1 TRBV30 TGTGCCTCTTCTCGACAGGGCTTCTACGAGCAGTACTTC CASSRQGFYEQYF
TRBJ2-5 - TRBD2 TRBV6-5 TGTGCCAGCAGAGGACTAGCGGGTCCAGAGACCCAGTACTTC CASRGLAGPETQYF